The 2 T cell receptor beta chains in this list originate from one sample, sequenced in a study of blood T cell repertoires in COVID-19 (dated by TCRdb to 2020 to 2021). The library came from the immunoSEQ multiplex PCR assay. TCRdb retrieved this table from immuneACCESS and kept in-frame rearrangements only. Not all clones are present; in checked studies, unresolved V genes account for under half, and no reason is known for the remainder. Within this sample are 200,000 to 250,000 clones, with 82% of them counted one time only. The ten largest account for around 3.4% of the sample. Sequenced sample: peripheral blood. Every receptor here comes from a woman aged 18-29 years with acute or convalescent COVID-19.

V and J are TRBV27 and TRBJ2-3; 10 nucleotides match TRBD2. The CDR3 is made up of 15 amino acids. V dropped 4 bases and J dropped 4; count of bases not matched to a gene: 5. Looked up from germline, CDR1 is MNHEY and CDR2 is SMNVEV (reference sequence). This CDR3 reads CASSSGTSAADTQYF. CDR3 sequence (DNA): TGTGCCAGCAGTTCCGGGACTAGCGCTGCAGATACGCAGTATTTT.

The V call is TRBV6-5, the J call TRBJ2-1, with D possibly being TRBD2 (6 bases). V was trimmed by 2 bases and J by 4 bases, leaving 12 bases between them. Germline CDR1 and CDR2: MNHEY and SVGAGI. The CDR3 has 15 residues. The CDR3 sequence: CASSYQLGGYNEQFF. Written as DNA, the CDR3 is TGTGCCAGCAGTTACCAGCTGGGGGGTTACAATGAGCAGTTCTTC.